The 28 T cell receptor beta chains in this list originate from one sample, sequenced in a study of T cell repertoires in aging, cancer and after chemotherapy. Multiplex touch-down PCR with TRB-A/B primers amplified rearranged V-D-J TRB sequences. One entry per CDR3 protein, called by TCRdb with MiXCR from the multiplex PCR reads. The sample has just over 1,000 distinct CDR3 sequences; roughly 28% are singletons. Amplification of TCR beta used genomic DNA extracted from peripheral blood. Sequenced material: blood. These receptor sequences come from a human donor with a blood cancer.

The chain uses TRBV9 and TRBJ2-3; TRBD2 matches 13 bases. V was clipped by 0 bases and J by 4 bases; unmatched bases: 11. The CDR3 is 19 residues long. The germline gives CDR1 SGDLS, CDR2 YYNGEE. In nucleotides, the CDR3 is TGTGCCAGCAGCGTAGGACTAGCGGGAGGTAGTATTCGCCCAGATACGCAGTATTTT. This encodes CASSVGLAGGSIRPDTQYF.

The CDR3 here is CASSYADSSSVATGELFF. The CDR3 bases are TGTGCCAGCAGTTACGCCGACTCAAGTAGTGTGGCCACCGGGGAGCTGTTTTTT. This rearrangement joins TRBV6-5 to TRBJ2-2; no reliable D call. Germline V gene lookup returns CDR1 MNHEY and CDR2 SVGAGI. The CDR3 sequence is 18 residues long. Trimming stripped 2 bases from V and 4 bases from J, with 20 bases between.

By share, this clonotype ranks as large. V is TRBV5-1 and J is TRBJ2-3; D call uncertain. V was cut by 4 bases and J by 0 bases, with 9 bases left in between. The CDR3 spans 14 residues. Germline loops: CDR1 SGHRS, CDR2 YFSETQ. CDR3 region: CASSPMPSTDTQYF. CDR3 DNA: TGCGCCAGCAGCCCAATGCCTAGCACAGATACGCAGTATTTT.

The chain links TRBV6-5 to TRBJ2-5, with D unclear. Germline V gene data show CDR1 as MNHEY and CDR2 as SVGAGI. The CDR3 extends over 13 amino acids. V lost 0 bases and J lost 4, with 6 bases in between. CDR3 loop: CASSYSDGETQYF. CDR3 bases: TGTGCCAGCAGTTACTCGGACGGAGAGACCCAGTACTTC.

V gene TRBV28 combines with J gene TRBJ1-1; a weak D match, TRBD1 (6 bases). Trimming took off 1 base at V and 0 bases at J, with 9 bases between the two ends. This CDR3 region has 15 residues. Germline values: CDR1 MDHEN, CDR2 SYDVKM. Here the CDR3 reads CASSLSGAVNTEAFF. The CDR3 DNA reads as TGTGCCAGCAGTTTATCGGGGGCAGTGAACACTGAAGCTTTCTTT.

This clonotype was counted only a few times. This chain uses TRBV2 with TRBJ2-1; TRBD1 or TRBD2 may be the D gene (5 bases each). Trimming shortened V by 3 bases and J by 0 bases, and 12 bases separated the two germline ends. The V gene's germline CDR1 is SNHLY and CDR2 FYNNEI. The CDR3 contains 16 residues. The CDR3 nucleotides are TGTGCCAGCAGTGAGAGGGGCGCCTCCTCCTACAATGAGCAGTTCTTC. Translation gives CASSERGASSYNEQFF.

By its share, this clonotype is medium-sized. The V call is TRBV12-3 or TRBV12-4, the J call TRBJ2-3; 8 bases line up with TRBD2. The J segment lost 1 base and the V segment lost 7 bases, leaving 16 bases of the junction unmatched. The CDR3 totals 18 residues. The DNA for the CDR3 is TGTGCCAGCACCCCCGGGAGGGAAGTTATCGTTGGCACAGATACGCAGTATTTT. This sequence encodes CASTPGREVIVGTDTQYF.

This clonotype qualifies as large (0.1 to 1%). This chain connects TRBV12-3 or TRBV12-4 to TRBJ2-3, with D possibly matching TRBD2 (5 bases). CDR3 length: 13 amino acids. The CDR3 sequence is CASRLQSTDTQYF. The CDR3 DNA reads as TGTGCTTCCAGACTACAAAGCACAGATACGCAGTATTTT.

Sample share makes this clonotype medium-sized. The chain has TRBV24-1 and TRBJ2-1, with 9 bases aligning to TRBD2. Germline values: CDR1 KGHDR, CDR2 SFDVKD. Unmatched junction bases numbered 12, after V lost 3 bases and J lost 7 bases. This CDR3 comprises 17 residues. CDR3 nucleotide sequence: TGTGCCACCAGTGATCCTTGGAGTAGCGGGAGTAAGAATGAGCAGTTCTTC. Protein sequence: CATSDPWSSGSKNEQFF.

The chain employs TRBV2 and TRBJ1-4; tentatively, D is TRBD1 (6 bases). This CDR3 comprises 14 residues. Germline V gene lookup returns CDR1 SNHLY and CDR2 FYNNEI. V dropped 1 base and J dropped 4 bases, with 7 bases sitting between them. The CDR3 region is CASSEGTDNEKLFF. DNA for the CDR3: TGTGCCAGCAGTGAAGGGACAGATAATGAAAAACTGTTTTTT.

This clonotype is classed as medium-sized (0.01 to 0.1%). The chain uses TRBV7-2 and TRBJ1-1; D perhaps matches TRBD1 (5 bases). The CDR3 sequence is 13 residues long. CDR1 is SGHTA and CDR2 is FQGNSA in the germline V gene. The V end lost 1 base, the J end lost 5 bases, and 8 bases lay between the germline ends. This CDR3 is CASSLDRRTEAFF. As DNA, the CDR3 is TGTGCCAGCAGCTTAGACAGGCGGACTGAAGCTTTCTTT.

By share of the sample, this clonotype is medium-sized. The genes are TRBV20-1 and TRBJ1-4; D remains unclear. The CDR3 has 11 residues. Germline values: CDR1 DFQATT, CDR2 SNEGSKA (reference sequence). The V end lost 1 base, the J end lost 8 bases, and 5 bases lay between the germline ends. The chain's CDR3 is CSARGREKLFF. CDR3 nucleotide sequence: TGCAGTGCTAGAGGACGGGAAAAACTGTTTTTT.

By its share, this clonotype is large (0.1 to 1%). CDR3 in DNA: TGTGCCAGCAGTGCCCCAACGGGGAAACCAGACAACACCATATATTTT. Protein product: CASSAPTGKPDNTIYF. J is TRBJ1-3 and V is TRBV6-1; no clear D. The length of the CDR3 is 16 residues. Germline-derived CDR1 and CDR2 are MNHNS and SASEGT. V was shortened by 4 bases and J by 7 bases, with 20 bases between the two germline ends.

This clonotype is categorized as large. The chain has TRBV19 and TRBJ1-4; D remains unclear. The CDR3 has 15 residues. Germline CDR1 is LNHDA and CDR2 is SQIVND (reference sequence). The V end lost 6 bases, the J end lost 4 bases, and 15 bases lay between the germline ends. CDR3: CASRPRGGLNEKLFF. In DNA, the CDR3 is TGTGCCAGTAGGCCCCGGGGTGGCCTTAATGAAAAACTGTTTTTT.

In its sample, this clonotype ranks as large. In DNA, the CDR3 is TGTGCCTGGAGCCCTGTTTATAGCAATCAGCCCCAGCATTTT. Its translation: CAWSPVYSNQPQHF. The J gene is TRBJ1-5, the V gene TRBV30; unclear D gene. The germline CDR1 and CDR2 sequences are GTSNPN and SVGIG (reference sequence). The germline V and J ends were trimmed by 3 bases and 0 bases, with 9 bases remaining between them. The CDR3 sequence is 14 residues long. The full variable domain, in which reference TRBV30 and TRBJ1-5 provide the parts outside the CDR3, is SQTIHQWPATLVQPVGSPLSLECTVEGTSNPNLYWYRQAAGRGLQLLFYSVGIGQISSEVPQNLSASRPQDRQFILSSKKLLLSDSGFYLCAWSPVYSNQPQHFGDGTRLSIL.

By share, this clonotype ranks as medium-sized. The CDR3: CSASSGAYEQYF. CDR3 in DNA: TGCAGTGCTAGCTCGGGAGCCTACGAGCAGTACTTC. This chain links TRBV20-1 with TRBJ2-7; TRBD2 is a possible D gene (6 bases). Germline values: CDR1 DFQATT, CDR2 SNEGSKA (reference sequence). The CDR3 length is 12 residues. V was clipped by 3 bases and J by 2 bases, with 8 bases between them.

This clonotype is hyperexpanded in the sample. The V call is TRBV29-1, the J call TRBJ2-2; D is possibly TRBD1 (5 bases). Deletions cut 4 bases from V and 4 bases from J, with 13 bases between. In germline, CDR1 is SQVTM, CDR2 ANQGSEA. This CDR3 is built from 14 residues. CDR3 nucleotide sequence: TGCAGCGTTGCTCAGGGTATCGGCACCGGGGAGCTGTTTTTT. This translates into CSVAQGIGTGELFF.

By share, this clonotype ranks as medium-sized. CDR3 residues: CASSLVAGTGELFF. For the CDR3, the DNA is TGCGCCAGCAGCTTGGTGGCAGGCACCGGGGAGCTGTTTTTT. The V gene is TRBV5-1, the J gene TRBJ2-2; no clear D. The CDR3 is made up of 14 amino acids. Trimming shortened V by 0 bases and J by 4 bases, and 7 bases separated the two germline ends. Per the germline V gene, CDR1 is SGHRS and CDR2 is YFSETQ.

This clonotype is large by share. The chain carries TRBV19 and TRBJ1-1; D not resolved. CDR1 and CDR2 from the germline V gene are LNHDA and SQIVND (reference sequence). Trimming stripped 6 bases from V and 1 base from J, with 6 bases between. The CDR3 loop spans 12 amino acids. This CDR3 reads CASRAGNTEAFF. The CDR3, as DNA: TGTGCCAGTAGGGCCGGGAACACTGAAGCTTTCTTT.

By sample share, this clonotype is medium-sized. V and J are TRBV12-3 or TRBV12-4 and TRBJ1-5; D is undetermined. This CDR3 has 12 residues. V lost 2 bases and J 7 bases, leaving 6 bases between the germline ends. The CDR3 region is CASSLNNQPQHF. CDR3 coding DNA: TGTGCCAGCAGTTTAAACAACCAGCCCCAGCATTTT.

By sample share, this clonotype is medium-sized. The chain has TRBV20-1 and TRBJ2-5; D not resolved. CDR1 is DFQATT, CDR2 SNEGSKA, per germline (reference sequence). The CDR3 contains 13 residues. Trimming left V 8 bases short and J 2 bases short, with 15 bases between. The CDR3 loop reads CSMTPPLQETQYF. The CDR3 DNA is TGCAGTATGACTCCACCCCTTCAAGAGACCCAGTACTTC.

This clonotype was seen only a few times. This chain links TRBV28 with TRBJ2-1; 8 nucleotides line up with TRBD2. J gave up 7 bases and V 6 bases, and 14 bases lay outside the gene matches. The CDR3 is 16 amino acids. Germline CDR1 and CDR2: MDHEN and SYDVKM. For the CDR3, the DNA is TGTGCCAGCAGACCCATGGGGGCGGGAGGTCCTAATGAGCAGTTCTTC. Encoded protein: CASRPMGAGGPNEQFF.

By share of the sample, this clonotype is medium-sized. V gene TRBV12-3 or TRBV12-4 combines with J gene TRBJ2-7; possibly TRBD2 for D (6 bases). Trimming stripped 3 bases from V and 3 bases from J, with 12 bases between. The CDR3 is 14 residues long. The DNA for the CDR3 is TGTGCCAGCAGTTTTTACGGGAGTAACTACGAGCAGTACTTC. As protein: CASSFYGSNYEQYF.

This chain links TRBV5-5 with TRBJ2-5; 11 bases agree with TRBD2. Trimming took 4 bases from V and 5 from J; bases not matched to a gene: 7. In germline, CDR1 is SGHKS, CDR2 YYEKEE (reference sequence). The CDR3 runs 15 residues. DNA of the CDR3: TGTGCCAGCAGCCTTCTAGCGGGAGGAAAGGAGACCCAGTACTTC. This codes for CASSLLAGGKETQYF. The variable domain in full, completed from reference TRBV5-5 and TRBJ2-5, reads DAGVTQSPTHLIKTRGQQVTLRCSPISGHKSVSWYQQVLGQGPQFIFQYYEKEERGRGNFPDRFSARQFPNYSSELNVNALLLGDSALYLCASSLLAGGKETQYFGPGTRLLVL.

The chain links TRBV24-1 to TRBJ2-3, with D unclear. V was trimmed by 12 bases and J by 1 base, leaving 10 bases between them. This CDR3 is 12 amino acids long. Germline V CDR1 and CDR2: KGHDR, SFDVKD. The CDR3 protein is CAAGSGTDTQYF. For the CDR3, the DNA is TGTGCCGCCGGGTCTGGCACAGATACGCAGTATTTT.

This clonotype is termed large. J is TRBJ2-2 and V is TRBV19; D is undetermined. With 3 bases removed from V and 6 bases from J, the gap between germline ends came to 5 bases. Germline values: CDR1 LNHDA, CDR2 SQIVND (reference sequence). The CDR3 has 12 residues. Here the CDR3 reads CASSIFSGELFF. CDR3 nucleotide sequence: TGTGCCAGTAGTATCTTCTCCGGGGAGCTGTTTTTT.

By sample share, this clonotype is medium-sized. V and J are TRBV7-9 and TRBJ2-5; possibly TRBD2 for D (5 bases). This CDR3 has 15 residues. Germline-derived CDR1 and CDR2 are SEHNR and FQNEAQ (reference sequence). The V end was cut by 0 bases, the J end by 2 bases, with 10 bases between. The CDR3 loop reads CASSLARAEQETQYF. The CDR3 DNA follows: TGTGCCAGCAGCTTAGCGAGGGCAGAACAAGAGACCCAGTACTTC.

The rearrangement links TRBV19 to TRBJ1-5; D remains unclear. This CDR3 spans 16 amino acids. Trimming shortened V by 3 bases and J by 5 bases, and 17 bases separated the two germline ends. Germline loops: CDR1 LNHDA, CDR2 SQIVND (reference sequence). CDR3 protein: CASSIPSTAGDQPQHF. For the CDR3, the DNA is TGTGCCAGTAGTATCCCATCGACCGCCGGAGATCAGCCCCAGCATTTT.